The present entry profiles one T cell receptor beta chain with its context. The antigen is not known. Clinical symptoms and serum thyroxine were used for diagnosis; TRAb, thyroid ultrasound and orbital computed tomography were also relied on. V was cut by 1 base and J by 5 bases, with 8 bases left in between. CDR3 length equals 13 residues. Germline CDR1 and CDR2: LGHDT and YNNKEL (reference sequence). For repertoire sequencing, the TCR beta CDR3 regions were amplified from RNA transcripts. An opening RT-PCR round employed HTBI primers and preceded a second-round multiplex PCR. TCRdb itself ran the multiplex PCR reads through MiXCR, one entry per CDR3 protein. In the table there are hundreds of thousands of distinct CDR3 sequences, 40% of which are singletons. These data originate in a study of Graves' ophthalmopathy and Graves' hyperthyroidism. Study information: Before any treatment was given, at initial diagnosis, peripheral blood was collected.

Overall study results and limits: Among thyroid clonotypes expanded above 0.001 frequency, most also appeared in blood.

The sequenced material came from peripheral blood. The sequence was obtained from an adult man with Graves' ophthalmopathy. The chain combines TRBV3-1 with TRBJ1-2; D call uncertain. CDR3 amino acids: CASSQVQAYGYTF. Written as DNA, the CDR3 is TGTGCCAGCAGCCAAGTGCAGGCTTATGGCTACACCTTC. The full variable domain, its missing parts supplied by reference TRBV3-1 and TRBJ1-2, is DTAVSQTPKYLVTQMGNDKSIKCEQNLGHDTMYWYKQDSKKFLKIMFSYNNKELIINETVPNRFSPKSPDKAHLNLHINSLELGDSAVYFCASSQVQAYGYTFGSGTRLTVV.